These 15 T cell receptor beta chains originate from one sample sequenced in a study of shared clonotypes between healthy human individuals. Naive CD8 cells, CD45RO-negative and positively selected for CCR7, excluded terminally differentiated effector memory CD45RA+ cells. The data were produced by immunoSEQ multiplex PCR, yet TCRdb's version contains in-frame clones alone and is incomplete. The sample carries about 2.1 million clones, around 95% recorded once. Sequences were obtained from naive CD8+ T cells from PBMCs. The receptors derive from a man younger than 35 in good health. Some clones in this sample may be carry-over from other donors' samples.

The V gene is TRBV7-9, the J gene TRBJ2-7; D call uncertain. The CDR3 covers 14 residues. Trimming stripped 4 bases from V and 6 bases from J, with 16 bases between. Germline CDR1 is SEHNR and CDR2 is FQNEAQ (reference sequence). As DNA, the CDR3 is TGTGCCAGCAGCTCTGCACTGACCGGTGGCGAGCAGTACTTC. Protein: CASSSALTGGEQYF.

The chain is built from TRBV7-3 and TRBJ2-1; tentatively, D is TRBD1 (5 bases). V lost 4 bases and J lost 6, with 16 bases in between. Looked up from germline, CDR1 is SGHTA and CDR2 is FQGTGA. This CDR3 region has 15 residues. The CDR3 is CASSSTLDRSNEQFF. The DNA for the CDR3 is TGTGCCAGCAGCTCCACCCTCGACAGAAGCAATGAGCAGTTCTTC. Complete variable domain (other parts from reference TRBV7-3 and TRBJ2-1): GAGVSQTPSNKVTEKGKYVELRCDPISGHTALYWYRQSLGQGPEFLIYFQGTGAADDSGLPNDRFFAVRPEGSVSTLKIQRTERGDSAVYLCASSSTLDRSNEQFFGPGTRLTVL.

The gene calls are TRBV6-1 and TRBJ2-1, with D hard to call. CDR1 and CDR2 (germline): MNHNS, SASEGT. The CDR3 spans 12 residues. The V end was cut by 4 bases, the J end by 8 bases, with 9 bases between. CDR3 region: CASSAYVDEQFF. As DNA, the CDR3 is TGTGCCAGCAGTGCTTATGTGGATGAGCAGTTCTTC.

This sequence joins TRBV29-1 and TRBJ2-1; TRBD2 matches 9 bases. Germline CDR1 SQVTM, CDR2 ANQGSEA. V lost 6 bases and J lost 2; bases outside the gene matches: 5. The CDR3 covers 14 residues. The CDR3 DNA reads TGCAGCGTCCTAAGCGGGAGGCCCTACAATGAGCAGTTCTTC. As protein: CSVLSGRPYNEQFF.

The chain combines TRBV28 with TRBJ1-1; D ambiguous. Per the germline V gene, CDR1 is MDHEN and CDR2 is SYDVKM. CDR3 size: 14 residues. The V end lost 6 bases, the J end lost 11 bases, and 22 bases lay between the germline ends. CDR3 amino acids: CASREWVNTLNAFF. CDR3 nucleotides: TGTGCCAGCAGGGAATGGGTTAACACACTGAATGCTTTCTTT. The full variable domain, its missing parts supplied by reference TRBV28 and TRBJ1-1, is DVKVTQSSRYLVKRTGEKVFLECVQDMDHENMFWYRQDPGLGLRLIYFSYDVKMKEKGDIPEGYSVSREKKERFSLILESASTNQTSMYLCASREWVNTLNAFFGQGTRLTVV.

The V gene is TRBV15, the J gene TRBJ1-2; possible D gene TRBD1, 5 bases. Per the germline V gene, CDR1 is LNHNV and CDR2 is YYDKDF (reference sequence). Trimming pared 0 bases from V and 2 bases from J, leaving 13 bases between. The CDR3 is 16 residues long. In DNA, the CDR3 is TGTGCCACCAGCAGAGATCGAACAGGACACAACTATGGCTACACCTTC. Translated, it gives CATSRDRTGHNYGYTF.

This rearrangement joins TRBV4-3 to TRBJ1-4, with D possibly being TRBD1 (5 bases). The V end lost 1 base, the J end lost 6 bases, and 18 bases lay between the germline ends. The length of the CDR3 is 17 residues. Germline assignment: CDR1 LGHNA and CDR2 YSLEER. CDR3 sequence reads: CASSQGLWGEIDEKLFF. The CDR3 coding sequence is TGCGCCAGCAGCCAAGGCCTCTGGGGGGAGATCGATGAAAAACTGTTTTTT.

The genes are TRBV27 and TRBJ2-1; 7 bases fit TRBD1. The V segment lost 6 bases and the J segment 10 bases; nucleotides outside the gene matches: 18. Germline CDR1 reads MNHEY; CDR2 reads SMNVEV (reference sequence). The CDR3 extends over 16 amino acids. The CDR3 spells CASSPSRQGGTGEQFF. CDR3 coding DNA: TGTGCCAGCAGCCCCTCTAGACAGGGTGGGACCGGGGAGCAGTTCTTC.

For the CDR3, the DNA is TGTGCCAGCAGCTCAGGCGGCGGCTACGAGCAGTACTTC. It is translated as CASSSGGGYEQYF. The chain carries TRBV7-9 and TRBJ2-7; D is undetermined. The CDR3 is 13 residues long. V was trimmed by 4 bases and J by 3 bases, leaving 10 bases between them. Germline V gives CDR1 SEHNR, CDR2 FQNEAQ (reference sequence).

The chain joins TRBV6-5 to TRBJ2-1; D is perhaps TRBD2 (6 bases). Germline values: CDR1 MNHEY, CDR2 SVGAGI. Deletions cut 0 bases from V and 0 bases from J, with 9 bases between. The CDR3 length is 16 residues. The CDR3 nucleotides are TGTGCCAGCAGTTACTCTGTCGGGAGCTCCTACAATGAGCAGTTCTTC. The encoded protein is CASSYSVGSSYNEQFF.

The chain employs TRBV19 and TRBJ1-1; D unresolved. There are 15 residues in the CDR3. The germline V gene encodes CDR1 LNHDA and CDR2 SQIVND (reference sequence). Trimming took off 3 bases at V and 1 base at J, with 12 bases between the two ends. The CDR3 loop reads CASSISRPPNTEAFF. Written as DNA, the CDR3 is TGTGCCAGTAGTATTTCCCGACCGCCGAACACTGAAGCTTTCTTT.

The V and J genes are TRBV7-9 and TRBJ2-1; 11 positions match TRBD2. V shed 3 bases, J shed 5 bases, and the junction held 6 bases outside the gene matches. The CDR3 contains 16 residues. Germline loops: CDR1 SEHNR, CDR2 FQNEAQ (reference sequence). CDR3 amino acids: CASSFRTSGWDNEQFF. The CDR3, as DNA: TGTGCCAGCAGCTTCCGGACTAGCGGGTGGGACAATGAGCAGTTCTTC. The full variable domain, completed using reference TRBV7-9 and TRBJ2-1, is DTGVSQNPRHKITKRGQNVTFRCDPISEHNRLYWYRQTLGQGPEFLTYFQNEAQLEKSRLLSDRFSAERPKGSFSTLEIQRTEQGDSAMYLCASSFRTSGWDNEQFFGPGTRLTVL.

The chain links TRBV27 to TRBJ2-5, with D possibly TRBD1 on 6 matching bases. Between the trimmed V and J ends, which lost 8 bases and 2 bases, there was a span of 15 bases. CDR3 length: 14 residues. The germline gives CDR1 MNHEY, CDR2 SMNVEV (reference sequence). The CDR3 protein is CASARQVSQETQYF. The CDR3 DNA sequence: TGTGCCAGCGCCCGACAGGTGAGTCAAGAGACCCAGTACTTC.

CDR3 sequence (DNA): TGTGCCAGCAGTTTATTTGCGGGAGGATTTTTGGAGCAGTTCTTC. Translated, it gives CASSLFAGGFLEQFF. The rearrangement uses TRBV27 and TRBJ2-1; 8 positions agree with TRBD2. CDR3 length: 15 amino acids. Germline assignment: CDR1 MNHEY and CDR2 SMNVEV (reference sequence). V dropped 1 base and J dropped 10; count of bases not matched to a gene: 9.

The chain has TRBV14 and TRBJ2-5, with a tentative D call TRBD2 (6 bases). In germline, CDR1 is SGHDN, CDR2 FVKESK. V was trimmed by 1 base and J by 3 bases, leaving 9 bases between them. The CDR3 spans 14 residues. The CDR3 reads CASSQGGGKETQYF. CDR3 DNA sequence: TGTGCCAGCAGCCAAGGTGGAGGGAAAGAGACCCAGTACTTC. The full variable domain, its missing parts supplied by reference TRBV14 and TRBJ2-5, is EAGVTQFPSHSVIEKGQTVTLRCDPISGHDNLYWYRRVMGKEIKFLLHFVKESKQDESGMPNNRFLAERTGGTYSTLKVQPAELEDSGVYFCASSQGGGKETQYFGPGTRLLVL.